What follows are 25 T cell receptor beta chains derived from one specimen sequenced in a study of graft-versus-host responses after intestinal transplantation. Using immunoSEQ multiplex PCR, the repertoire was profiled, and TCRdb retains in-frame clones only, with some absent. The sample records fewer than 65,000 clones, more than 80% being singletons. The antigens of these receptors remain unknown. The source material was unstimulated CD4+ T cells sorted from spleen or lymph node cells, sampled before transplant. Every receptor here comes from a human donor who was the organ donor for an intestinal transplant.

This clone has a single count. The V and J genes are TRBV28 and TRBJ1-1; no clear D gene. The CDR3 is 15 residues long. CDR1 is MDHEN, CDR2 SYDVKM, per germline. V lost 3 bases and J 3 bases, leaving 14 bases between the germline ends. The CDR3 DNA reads TGTGCCAGCAGTTTCCCACAGCTGGGCGACACTGAAGCTTTCTTT. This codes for CASSFPQLGDTEAFF.

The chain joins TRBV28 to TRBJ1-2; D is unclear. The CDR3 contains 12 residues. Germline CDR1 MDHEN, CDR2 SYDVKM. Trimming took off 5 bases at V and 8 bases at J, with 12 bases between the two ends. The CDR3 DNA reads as TGTGCCAGCAGTCCCCTTGGACTGGGCTACACCTTC. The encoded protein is CASSPLGLGYTF.

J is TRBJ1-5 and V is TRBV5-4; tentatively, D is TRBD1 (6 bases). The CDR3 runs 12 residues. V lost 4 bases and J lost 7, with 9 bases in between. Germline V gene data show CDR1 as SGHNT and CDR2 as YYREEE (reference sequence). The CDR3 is CASSEDSQPQHF. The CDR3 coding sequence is TGTGCCAGCAGCGAGGACAGCCAGCCCCAGCATTTT. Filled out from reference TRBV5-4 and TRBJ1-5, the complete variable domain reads ETGVTQSPTHLIKTRGQQVTLRCSSQSGHNTVSWYQQALGQGPQFIFQYYREEENGRGNFPPRFSGLQFPNYSSELNVNALELDDSALYLCASSEDSQPQHFGDGTRLSIL.

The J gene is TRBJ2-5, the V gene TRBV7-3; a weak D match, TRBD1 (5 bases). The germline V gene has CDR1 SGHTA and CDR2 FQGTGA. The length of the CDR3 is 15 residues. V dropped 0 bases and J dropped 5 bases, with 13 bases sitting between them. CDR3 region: CASSLTVPRDETQYF. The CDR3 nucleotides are TGTGCCAGCAGCTTAACCGTCCCCAGGGATGAGACCCAGTACTTC.

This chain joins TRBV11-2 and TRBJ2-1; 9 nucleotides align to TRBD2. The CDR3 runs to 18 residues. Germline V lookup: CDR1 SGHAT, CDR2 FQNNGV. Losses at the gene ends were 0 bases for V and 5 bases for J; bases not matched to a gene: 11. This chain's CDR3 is CASSLDPPGTSPDNEQFF. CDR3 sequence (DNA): TGTGCCAGCAGCTTAGATCCGCCAGGGACTAGCCCGGACAATGAGCAGTTCTTC.

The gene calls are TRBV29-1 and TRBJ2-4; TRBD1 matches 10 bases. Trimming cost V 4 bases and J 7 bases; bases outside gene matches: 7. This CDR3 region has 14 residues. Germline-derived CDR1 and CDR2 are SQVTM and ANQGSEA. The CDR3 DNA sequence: TGCAGCGTTGTCCGTGGACAGGGGGTTAACATTCAGTACTTC. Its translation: CSVVRGQGVNIQYF.

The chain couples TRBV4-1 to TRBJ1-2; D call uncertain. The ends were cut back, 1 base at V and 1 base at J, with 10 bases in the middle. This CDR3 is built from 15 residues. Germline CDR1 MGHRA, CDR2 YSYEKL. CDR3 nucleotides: TGCGCCAGCAGCCAAGTCGAACAATATAACTATGGCTACACCTTC. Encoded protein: CASSQVEQYNYGYTF.

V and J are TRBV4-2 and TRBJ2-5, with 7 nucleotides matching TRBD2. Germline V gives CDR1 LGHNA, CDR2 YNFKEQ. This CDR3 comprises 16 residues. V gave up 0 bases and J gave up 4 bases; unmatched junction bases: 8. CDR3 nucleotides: TGTGCCAGCAGCCAAGAAGGGGCGGGAGCTCGAGAGACCCAGTACTTC. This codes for CASSQEGAGARETQYF.

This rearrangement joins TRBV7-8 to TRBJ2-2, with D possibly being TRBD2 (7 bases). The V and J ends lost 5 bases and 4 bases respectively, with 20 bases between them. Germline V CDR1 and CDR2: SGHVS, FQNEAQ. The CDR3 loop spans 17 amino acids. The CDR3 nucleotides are TGTGCCAGCAGCCTAGGCCTCGGGGGGCCGGGCACCGGGGAGCTGTTTTTT. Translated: CASSLGLGGPGTGELFF.

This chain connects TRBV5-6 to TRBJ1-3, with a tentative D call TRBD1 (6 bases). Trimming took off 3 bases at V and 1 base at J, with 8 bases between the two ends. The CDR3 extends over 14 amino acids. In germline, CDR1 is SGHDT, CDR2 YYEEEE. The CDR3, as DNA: TGTGCCAGCAGCTCCAGGGGTTCTGGAAACACCATATATTTT. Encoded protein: CASSSRGSGNTIYF.

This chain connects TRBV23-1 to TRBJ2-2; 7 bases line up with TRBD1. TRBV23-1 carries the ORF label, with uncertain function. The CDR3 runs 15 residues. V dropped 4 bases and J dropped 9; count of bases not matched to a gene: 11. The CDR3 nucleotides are TGCGCCAGCAGTCCGACAGGGCCCCTTTTTTGGGAGCTGTTTTTT. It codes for CASSPTGPLFWELFF.

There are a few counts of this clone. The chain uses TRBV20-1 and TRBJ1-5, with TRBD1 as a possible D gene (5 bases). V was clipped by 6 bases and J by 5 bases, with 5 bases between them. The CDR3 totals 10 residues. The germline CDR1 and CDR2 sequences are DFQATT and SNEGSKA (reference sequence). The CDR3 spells CSAGDQPQHF. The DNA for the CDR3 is TGCAGTGCAGGGGATCAGCCCCAGCATTTT.

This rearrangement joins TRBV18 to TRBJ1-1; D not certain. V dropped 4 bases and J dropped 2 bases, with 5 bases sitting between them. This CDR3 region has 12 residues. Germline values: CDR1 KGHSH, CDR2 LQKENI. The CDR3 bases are TGTGCCAGCTCACAACTCAACACTGAAGCTTTCTTT. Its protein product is CASSQLNTEAFF.

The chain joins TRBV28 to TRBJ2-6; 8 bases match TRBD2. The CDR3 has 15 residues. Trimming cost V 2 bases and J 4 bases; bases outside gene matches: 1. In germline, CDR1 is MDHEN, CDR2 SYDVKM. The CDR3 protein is CASSLAGGGANVLTF. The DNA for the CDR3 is TGTGCCAGCAGTTTAGCGGGAGGAGGGGCCAACGTCCTGACTTTC.

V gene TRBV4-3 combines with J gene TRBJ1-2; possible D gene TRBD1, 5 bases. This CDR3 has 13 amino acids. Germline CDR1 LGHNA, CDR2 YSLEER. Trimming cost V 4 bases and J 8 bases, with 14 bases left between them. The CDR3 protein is CASSPRGGVGYTF. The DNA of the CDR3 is TGCGCCAGCAGCCCCCGCGGGGGGGTCGGCTACACCTTC.

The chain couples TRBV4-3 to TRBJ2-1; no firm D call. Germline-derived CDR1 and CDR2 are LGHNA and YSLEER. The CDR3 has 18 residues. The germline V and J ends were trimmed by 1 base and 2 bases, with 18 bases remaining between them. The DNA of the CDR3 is TGCGCCAGCAGCCAAGTTCCGTTCAATTCAGCGACCTACAATGAGCAGTTCTTC. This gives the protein CASSQVPFNSATYNEQFF.

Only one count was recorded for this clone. The CDR3 is CASSSRDTLEQFF. CDR3 sequence (DNA): TGTGCCAGCAGCTCCCGGGACACCCTTGAGCAGTTCTTC. This rearrangement joins TRBV11-3 to TRBJ2-1, with D tentatively TRBD1 (6 bases). From germline, CDR1 is SGHNT and CDR2 YENEEA. Trimming cost V 4 bases and J 9 bases, with 13 bases left between them. This CDR3 has 13 residues.

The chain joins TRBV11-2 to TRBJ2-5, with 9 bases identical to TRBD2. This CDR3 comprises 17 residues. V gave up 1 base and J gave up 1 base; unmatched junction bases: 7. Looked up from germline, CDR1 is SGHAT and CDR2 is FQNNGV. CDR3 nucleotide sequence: TGTGCCAGCAGCTTAGGAGGTAGCGGGAGTCGCCAAGAGACCCAGTACTTC. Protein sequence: CASSLGGSGSRQETQYF.

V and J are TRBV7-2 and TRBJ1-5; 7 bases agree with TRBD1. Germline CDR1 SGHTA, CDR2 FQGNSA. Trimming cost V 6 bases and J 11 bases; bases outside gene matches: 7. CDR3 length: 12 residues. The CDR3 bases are TGTGCCAGCAGGAGCCCAGGGGGGACCCAGCATTTT. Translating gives CASRSPGGTQHF.

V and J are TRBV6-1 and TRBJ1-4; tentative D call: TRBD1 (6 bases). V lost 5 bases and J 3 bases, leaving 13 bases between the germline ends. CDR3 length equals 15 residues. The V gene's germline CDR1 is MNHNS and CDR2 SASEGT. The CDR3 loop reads CASSPTGKANEKLFF. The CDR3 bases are TGTGCCAGCAGTCCTACAGGGAAAGCTAATGAAAAACTGTTTTTT.

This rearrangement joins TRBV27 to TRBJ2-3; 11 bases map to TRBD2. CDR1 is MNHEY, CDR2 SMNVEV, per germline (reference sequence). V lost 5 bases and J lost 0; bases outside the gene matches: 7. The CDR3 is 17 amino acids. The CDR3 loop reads CASSPRRLAGSTDTQYF. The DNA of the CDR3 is TGTGCCAGCAGTCCTCGGCGACTAGCGGGGAGCACAGATACGCAGTATTTT.

The CDR3 protein is CASSPVTGWNTEAFF. CDR3 in DNA: TGTGCCAGCTCACCAGTGACAGGGTGGAACACTGAAGCTTTCTTT. The V and J genes are TRBV18 and TRBJ1-1; 7 bases agree with TRBD1. Germline lookup yields CDR1 KGHSH and CDR2 LQKENI. This CDR3 comprises 15 residues. The V and J ends lost 2 bases and 1 base, in that order; junction bases with no gene match: 4. Full variable domain (outside the CDR3, taken from reference TRBV18 and TRBJ1-1): NAGVMQNPRHLVRRRGQEARLRCSPMKGHSHVYWYRQLPEEGLKFMVYLQKENIIDESGMPKERFSAEFPKEGPSILRIQQVVRGDSAAYFCASSPVTGWNTEAFFGQGTRLTVV.

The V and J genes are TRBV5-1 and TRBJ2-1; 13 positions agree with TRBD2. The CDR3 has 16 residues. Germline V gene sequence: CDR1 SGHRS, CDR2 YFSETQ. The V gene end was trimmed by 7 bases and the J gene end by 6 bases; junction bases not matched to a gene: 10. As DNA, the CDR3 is TGCGCCAGCGGCGAGAAGGGACTAGCGGGACCCAATGAGCAGTTCTTC. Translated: CASGEKGLAGPNEQFF.

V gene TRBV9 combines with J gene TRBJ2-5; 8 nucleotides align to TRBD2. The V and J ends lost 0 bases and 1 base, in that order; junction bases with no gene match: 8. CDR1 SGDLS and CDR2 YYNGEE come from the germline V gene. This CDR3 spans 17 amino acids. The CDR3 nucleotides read TGTGCCAGCAGCGTAGGTCCGATGGCGGGGGGCCAAGAGACCCAGTACTTC. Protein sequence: CASSVGPMAGGQETQYF.

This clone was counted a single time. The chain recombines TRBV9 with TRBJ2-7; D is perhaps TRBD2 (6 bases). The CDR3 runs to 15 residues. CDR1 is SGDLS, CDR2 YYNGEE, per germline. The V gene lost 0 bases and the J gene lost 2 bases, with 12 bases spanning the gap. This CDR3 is CASSVGVGGTYEQYF. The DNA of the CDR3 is TGTGCCAGCAGCGTAGGGGTGGGAGGCACCTACGAGCAGTACTTC.